A selection of T cell receptor beta chains follows, all from one sample in a study of T cell responses to AZD1222 COVID-19 vaccine. TCRdb's table, derived via immunoSEQ multiplex PCR, lists solely in-frame clones and lacks some. The sample lists some 110,000 clones; about 86% were seen once. The source material was peripheral blood, sampled 28 days after the second AZD1222 dose. Receptor source: an adult who received the AZD1222 COVID-19 vaccine. CDR3s include the opening cysteine and the closing phenylalanine or tryptophan. The D gene is left open where the match is weak. Only part of the rows carry a size: once, few, many, or a class if the clone is expanded.

length,D,size,J,V,DNA,CDR3
13,.,once,TRBJ2-3,TRBV9,TGTGCCAGCAGCGTAGGACCTGACCCTACGCAGTATTTT,CASSVGPDPTQYF
15,.,.,TRBJ1-4,TRBV7-9,TGTGCCAGCAGCTTAAGCGGGACTTGGGATGAAAAACTGTTTTTT,CASSLSGTWDEKLFF
15,TRBD1,.,TRBJ1-5,TRBV18,TGTGCCAGCTCACCACCAGGGGGCGGCAATCAGCCCCAGCATTTT,CASSPPGGGNQPQHF
15,TRBD2,.,TRBJ2-1,TRBV19,TGTGCCAGTCATAGCGGGAGAGGCGTAGGCTATGAGCAGTTCTTC,CASHSGRGVGYEQFF
14,.,.,TRBJ1-2,TRBV28,TGTGCCAGCAGCCATTCAGCAGGGAGCTATGGCTACACCTTC,CASSHSAGSYGYTF
12,.,.,TRBJ1-2,TRBV2,TGTGCCAGCAGGGGAGTTACCTATGGCTACACCTTC,CASRGVTYGYTF
17,.,.,TRBJ1-3,TRBV19,TGTGCCAGTAGTCCCCAGGGTAGTCCAGTGGCTGGAAACACCATATATTTT,CASSPQGSPVAGNTIYF
17,TRBD2,.,TRBJ2-7,TRBV19,TGTGCCAGTAGACCGACTCAGACTAGCGGGGAGGCCTACGAGCAGTACTTC,CASRPTQTSGEAYEQYF
14,.,.,TRBJ1-5,TRBV19,TGTGCCAGTAGTATCCGCGGTGGCAATCAGCCCCAGCATTTT,CASSIRGGNQPQHF
16,.,.,TRBJ1-5,TRBV4-1,TGCGCCAGCAGCCAAGAGGAAGGGTTCGGCAATCAGCCCCAGCATTTT,CASSQEEGFGNQPQHF